The source of this T cell receptor (beta chain) is a study of circulating and synovial CD4+ cells in juvenile arthritis. General observations from the study: These repertoires were less diverse than bulk blood CD4 repertoires. These blood cells shared more CDR3 sequences with synovium than bulk blood. Circulating pathogenic-like and bulk T cells looked alike by Vbeta family usage.

V shed 3 bases and J shed 4 bases, with 15 bases lying between them. The CDR3 length is 15 residues. The germline CDR1 and CDR2 sequences are MNHEY and SMNVEV (reference sequence). This clone was observed once. Antigen specificity is unknown. Method: immunoSEQ multiplex PCR; TCRdb's copy keeps in-frame clones and lacks some. The sample carries roughly 14,000 clones, over 80% recorded once. The rearrangement uses TRBV27 and TRBJ1-1, with unresolved D. The clonotype comes from a human patient with juvenile idiopathic arthritis. Some clones in this sample may be carry-over from other donors' samples. Sequenced input: CD4+ T cells from synovial fluid. CDR3 residues: CASSFPGQVITEAFF. The DNA for the CDR3 is TGTGCCAGCAGTTTTCCCGGCCAGGTGATCACTGAAGCTTTCTTT.